Detailed here is one T cell receptor (beta chain). Its antigen is still unknown. Nothing much larger sits one base from this clone, and base qualities are not available. The time point label, as the study defines it: about 28 days (+/-7) after the second vaccine dose. Explained via the paper, the treatment or condition label denotes: meningococcal conjugate vaccine given as trial control. Vaccinee samples came from UK trials COV001 and COV002, including a single-blind randomized controlled phase 2/3 trial of AZD1222 (ChAdOx1 nCoV-19) in healthy adults. Trial participant PBMC samples were collected at day 0 and day 28 after the second dose for TCRbeta chain sequencing. The data were taken from a study of T cell responses to AZD1222 COVID-19 vaccine (dated by TCRdb to about 2021). Study-level background: A total of 233 trial participants underwent TCR sequencing, of whom more than 200 had received two doses of AZD1222 and about 26 had received two doses of the MenACWY control vaccine. Trial participants were enrolled into age subgroups of 18-55, 56-69 and 70-plus years, which contained about 150, 28 and 57 TCR-sequenced participants, respectively. Results and caveats for the whole study, not just this receptor: In the small 56-69-year group, the increase in depth fell short of significance, most likely because of low power. The vaccine-associated CD4 TCRs covered the entire spike protein, and the dominant responses fell in regions 160-218 and 743-854. Epitopes outside the regions mutated in the B.1.351 and B.1.1.7 variants were reportedly recognized by nearly half of the unique spike-specific TCRs. Participants were mostly white British and included more females than males, and it was suggested by the authors that clonal diversity may have been underestimated. A significant rise in spike-specific TCR breadth and depth was observed after two AZD1222 doses relative to day 0 and relative to MenACWY recipients. Because no samples from the day 14 peak response were available, repertoires could be characterized only after the peak T cell response. Conclusions about previously exposed vaccinees are limited because only a handful of AZD1222 recipients were SARS-CoV-2 seropositive at baseline.

The CDR3 regions of human TCRbeta chains were analyzed by immunosequencing. The authors' pipeline ran thus. TCRs in the repertoires were compared against a reference library of SARS-CoV-2-specific TCRs that had been generated with the MIRA antigen-specificity platform. Breadth was defined as the fraction of unique TCRs that were SARS-CoV-2-associated, and depth was defined as the fraction of total T cells that were SARS-CoV-2-associated. Each spike-specific TCR was assigned to its reactive spike region and to a CD4 or CD8 class using the MIRA data. Log10-transformed breadth and depth values were compared by one-way ANOVA with Sidak's multiple comparisons tests. The table was pulled from immuneACCESS by TCRdb, which kept in-frame rearrangements only. Such tables lose some clones; where checked, under half of the loss comes from unresolved V genes, and the rest has no known cause. Clone size and the V and J calls come from that table; the DNA yielded D and trimming. This sample gives 170,000 or so clones in total; about 93% of them show up just once. 1% of the sample goes to the ten largest clones.

Via the germline V gene, CDR1 is MDHEN and CDR2 SYDVKM. V loses 6 bases of germline sequence and J loses 0 bases, and the interval between the two ends is 12 bases. The CDR3 has 15 amino acids, counting the end cysteine and phenylalanine. Of all the DNA, just the CDR3 is kept, 45 bases in frame from base 1. This sample comprised peripheral blood, obtained 28 days after the second dose of the MenACWY control vaccine. In this chain, TRBV28 is recombined with TRBJ2-1, with the D gene too uncertain to name. The receptor was derived from an adult who received the MenACWY meningococcal vaccine as a control. The CDR3 loop reads CASSNSGSSYNEQFF. The nucleotides read TGTGCCAGCAGCAATAGTGGATCCTCCTACAATGAGCAGTTCTTC.